This TCR beta chain was captured by sequencing in a study of T-cell reconstitution after alpha-beta-depleted transplantation in children. A TCRbeta library incorporating unique molecular identifiers was prepared. TCRdb independently ran MiXCR on the PCR reads; one entry per CDR3 protein. Of around 380,000 distinct CDR3 sequences listed, around 9.9% are singletons. This clonotype has a handful of counts. This CDR3 spans 15 amino acids. Germline V CDR1 and CDR2: MNHEY, SVGEGT. Losses at the gene ends were 6 bases for V and 3 bases for J; bases not matched to a gene: 5. The source of this sequence is a human donor who donated a stem cell graft to a child with acute myeloid leukemia. Sequenced here: PBMCs from the stem cell graft donor, sampled from the stem cell graft. The genes are TRBV6-2 or TRBV6-3 and TRBJ1-5, with 10 bases that match TRBD1. The CDR3 loop is CASRWDRGPNQPQHF. CDR3 sequence (DNA): TGTGCCAGCAGATGGGACAGGGGCCCCAATCAGCCCCAGCATTTT.